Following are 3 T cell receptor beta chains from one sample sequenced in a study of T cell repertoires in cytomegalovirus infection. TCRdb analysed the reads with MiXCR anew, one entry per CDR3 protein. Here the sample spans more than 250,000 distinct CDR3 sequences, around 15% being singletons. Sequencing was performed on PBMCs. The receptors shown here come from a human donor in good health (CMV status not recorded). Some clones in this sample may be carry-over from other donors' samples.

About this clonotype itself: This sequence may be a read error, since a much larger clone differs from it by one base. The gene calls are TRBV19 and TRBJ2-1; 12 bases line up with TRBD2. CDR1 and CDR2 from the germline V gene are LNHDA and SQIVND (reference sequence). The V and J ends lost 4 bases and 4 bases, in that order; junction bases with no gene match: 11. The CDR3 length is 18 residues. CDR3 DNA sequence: TGTGCCAGTAGTAGCCGGACTAGCGGGGTGGCGGTGTACAATGAGCAGTTCTTC. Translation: CASSSRTSGVAVYNEQFF.

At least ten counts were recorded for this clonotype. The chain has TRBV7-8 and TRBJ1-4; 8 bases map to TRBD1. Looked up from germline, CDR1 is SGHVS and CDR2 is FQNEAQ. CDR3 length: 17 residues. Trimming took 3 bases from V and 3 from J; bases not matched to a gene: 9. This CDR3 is CASSLGVPGQANEKLFF. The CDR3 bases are TGTGCCAGCAGCTTGGGGGTGCCGGGACAGGCTAATGAAAAACTGTTTTTT.

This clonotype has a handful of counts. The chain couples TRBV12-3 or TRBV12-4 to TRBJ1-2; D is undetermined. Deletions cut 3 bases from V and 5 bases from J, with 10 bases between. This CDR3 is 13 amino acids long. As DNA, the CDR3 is TGTGCCAGCAGTTTCCCGGGCCTTTATGGCTACACCTTC. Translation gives CASSFPGLYGYTF.